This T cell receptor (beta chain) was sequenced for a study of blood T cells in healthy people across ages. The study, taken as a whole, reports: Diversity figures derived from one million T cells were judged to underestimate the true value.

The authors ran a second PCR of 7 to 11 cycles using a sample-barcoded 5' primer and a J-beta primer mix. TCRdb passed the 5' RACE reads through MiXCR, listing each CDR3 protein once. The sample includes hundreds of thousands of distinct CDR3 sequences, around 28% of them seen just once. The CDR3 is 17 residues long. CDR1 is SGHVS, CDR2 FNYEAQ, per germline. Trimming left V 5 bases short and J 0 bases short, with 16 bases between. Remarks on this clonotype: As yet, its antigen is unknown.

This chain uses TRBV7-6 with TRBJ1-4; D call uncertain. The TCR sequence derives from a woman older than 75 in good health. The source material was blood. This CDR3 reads CASSPSPQSATNEKLFF. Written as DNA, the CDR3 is TGTGCCAGCAGCCCCTCCCCTCAATCGGCAACTAATGAAAAACTGTTTTTT.